Shown below are 25 T cell receptor beta chains from a single sample sequenced in a study of technical replicates of blood from four donors. TCRdb keeps only in-frame clones here, not all; method: immunoSEQ multiplex PCR. The sample lists 100,000 or so clones; 96% were seen once. Sequencing used T cells isolated from PBMCs. These receptors originate from a human donor in good health.

This clone appeared a few times. The CDR3 loop reads CASSGTGEDGAFF. In DNA form, the CDR3 reads TGTGCCAGCAGTGGGACAGGGGAGGATGGGGCTTTCTTT. J is TRBJ1-1 and V is TRBV6-1, with TRBD1 identical over 9 bases. The V and J ends lost 4 bases and 11 bases, in that order; junction bases with no gene match: 8. This CDR3 is built from 13 residues. CDR1 is MNHNS, CDR2 SASEGT, per germline.

The V gene is TRBV4-1, the J gene TRBJ2-3; TRBD2 might be the D (5 bases). The CDR3 has 17 residues. Trimming removed 4 bases at V and 2 bases at J, with 19 bases between. The germline V gene has CDR1 MGHRA and CDR2 YSYEKL. CDR3 nucleotide sequence: TGCGCCAGCAGCCCCCGGCTCGTAGCGAGGGACACAGATACGCAGTATTTT. Protein: CASSPRLVARDTDTQYF.

The J gene is TRBJ1-2, the V gene TRBV6-5; a weak D match, TRBD1 (6 bases). Between the trimmed V and J ends, which lost 0 bases and 2 bases, there was a span of 10 bases. CDR1 and CDR2 (germline): MNHEY, SVGAGI. The CDR3 is 15 residues long. Written as DNA, the CDR3 is TGTGCCAGCAGTTACTCGCGGGGGCGCAACTATGGCTACACCTTC. This codes for CASSYSRGRNYGYTF.

Only one count was recorded for this clone. The chain couples TRBV15 to TRBJ1-5; D not certain. Trimming took off 1 base at V and 1 base at J, with 8 bases between the two ends. Per germline, CDR1 LNHNV and CDR2 YYDKDF (reference sequence). The CDR3 consists of 15 residues. The CDR3 region has the DNA TGTGCCACCAGCAGAGTGAGCGGGAGCAATCAGCCCCAGCATTTT. It translates to CATSRVSGSNQPQHF.

The chain uses TRBV29-1 and TRBJ1-2; the D gene is possibly TRBD1 (6 bases). The CDR3 spans 12 residues. Germline assignment: CDR1 SQVTM and CDR2 ANQGSEA. V was clipped by 5 bases and J by 4 bases, with 11 bases between them. In DNA, the CDR3 is TGCAGCGTTCGGGGGGGGCTCTATGGCTACACCTTC. This encodes CSVRGGLYGYTF.

The rearrangement joins TRBV30 to TRBJ2-7; TRBD2 might be the D (5 bases). Looked up from germline, CDR1 is GTSNPN and CDR2 is SVGIG (reference sequence). This CDR3 is built from 17 residues. Trimming took off 2 bases at V and 3 bases at J, with 23 bases between the two ends. The CDR3 DNA is TGTGCCTGGAGTTCACATCTCGGGGTCACGTCGGTCTACGAGCAGTACTTC. Amino acids: CAWSSHLGVTSVYEQYF.

The rearrangement joins TRBV6-5 to TRBJ1-1; D call uncertain. Germline CDR1 MNHEY, CDR2 SVGAGI. Trimming pared 4 bases from V and 3 bases from J, leaving 9 bases between. The length of the CDR3 is 13 residues. CDR3 protein: CASSFSHYTEAFF. The CDR3 DNA sequence: TGTGCCAGCAGTTTCTCCCATTACACTGAAGCTTTCTTT.

This chain uses TRBV19 with TRBJ2-1; 16 bases fit TRBD2. The CDR3 has 22 residues. Germline lookup yields CDR1 LNHDA and CDR2 SQIVND (reference sequence). Losses at the gene ends were 4 bases for V and 4 bases for J; bases not matched to a gene: 19. CDR3 region: CASSNPQGFGTSGRGTYNEQFF. CDR3 DNA: TGTGCCAGTAGTAACCCCCAGGGTTTCGGGACTAGCGGGAGGGGGACTTACAATGAGCAGTTCTTC.

The genes are TRBV5-1 and TRBJ2-1; 14 bases fit TRBD2. V trimming: 4 bases; J trimming: 6 bases; junction bases outside the gene matches: 9. Germline V lookup: CDR1 SGHRS, CDR2 YFSETQ. This CDR3 is 17 amino acids long. The CDR3 loop is CASSPAGLAGASNEQFF. DNA for the CDR3: TGCGCCAGCAGCCCTGCGGGACTAGCGGGAGCCTCCAATGAGCAGTTCTTC.

The chain carries TRBV9 and TRBJ2-5, with D unclear. CDR1 and CDR2 from the germline V gene are SGDLS and YYNGEE. V was shortened by 0 bases and J by 1 base, with 7 bases between the two germline ends. The CDR3 runs 14 residues. The CDR3 reads CASSVGRSQETQYF. The CDR3 DNA is TGTGCCAGCAGCGTAGGGCGGTCCCAAGAGACCCAGTACTTC.

The CDR3 region has the DNA TGTGCCAGCAGTTTGGCAGGCACGAAAAACTACGAGCAGTACTTC. Residues: CASSLAGTKNYEQYF. The chain employs TRBV28 and TRBJ2-7; D gene uncertain. Trimming left V 3 bases short and J 3 bases short, with 15 bases between. Germline-derived CDR1 and CDR2 are MDHEN and SYDVKM. The CDR3 has 15 amino acids.

The count of this clone is one. The V call is TRBV5-1, the J call TRBJ1-2; TRBD1 matches at 7 bases. The V and J ends lost 4 bases and 7 bases, in that order; junction bases with no gene match: 7. CDR1 and CDR2 from the germline V gene are SGHRS and YFSETQ. The CDR3 length is 13 residues. The CDR3 protein is CASSTTGKVGYTF. The CDR3 DNA is TGCGCCAGCAGCACGACAGGGAAGGTTGGCTACACCTTC.

The rearrangement joins TRBV6-5 to TRBJ2-7; a weak D match, TRBD2 (6 bases). The length of the CDR3 is 13 residues. V lost 6 bases and J lost 3, with 12 bases in between. Germline-derived CDR1 and CDR2 are MNHEY and SVGAGI. CDR3 loop: CASRGLASYEQYF. In DNA form, the CDR3 reads TGTGCCAGCAGAGGGCTAGCGAGCTACGAGCAGTACTTC.

This chain links TRBV18 with TRBJ1-1; D possibly corresponds to TRBD1 (5 bases). From germline, CDR1 is KGHSH and CDR2 LQKENI. V was trimmed by 1 base and J by 5 bases, leaving 11 bases between them. The CDR3 sequence is 14 residues long. This chain's CDR3 is CASSPRQQVTEAFF. The CDR3, as DNA: TGTGCCAGCTCACCACGTCAACAGGTTACTGAAGCTTTCTTT. Full variable domain (rest looked up from reference TRBV18 and TRBJ1-1): NAGVMQNPRHLVRRRGQEARLRCSPMKGHSHVYWYRQLPEEGLKFMVYLQKENIIDESGMPKERFSAEFPKEGPSILRIQQVVRGDSAAYFCASSPRQQVTEAFFGQGTRLTVV.

The V call is TRBV4-1, the J call TRBJ2-2, with D possibly TRBD1 on 6 matching bases. Germline V gene lookup returns CDR1 MGHRA and CDR2 YSYEKL. The CDR3 contains 17 residues. V was cut by 4 bases and J by 0 bases, with 15 bases left in between. The CDR3 nucleotides are TGCGCCAGCAGCCTAAAAGGGACATTCGCGAACACCGGGGAGCTGTTTTTT. Translated: CASSLKGTFANTGELFF.

This chain links TRBV10-1 with TRBJ2-3; 11 bases agree with TRBD2. CDR3 length: 17 residues. V trimming: 4 bases; J trimming: 8 bases; junction bases outside the gene matches: 14. The germline V gene encodes CDR1 WNHNN and CDR2 SYGVQD (reference sequence). The CDR3 sequence: CASSGAGLAGAIGTQYF. The CDR3 bases are TGCGCCAGCAGTGGGGCCGGACTAGCGGGTGCAATAGGTACGCAGTATTTT.

This chain connects TRBV9 to TRBJ2-1, with D tentatively TRBD1 (6 bases). This CDR3 has 14 amino acids. V gave up 2 bases and J gave up 9 bases, with 15 bases separating them. Germline V CDR1 and CDR2: SGDLS, YYNGEE. CDR3 in DNA: TGTGCCAGCAGCGTTCGACCAGGGGTCCCTGAGCAGTTCTTC. Translating it yields CASSVRPGVPEQFF. Complete variable domain (other parts from reference TRBV9 and TRBJ2-1): DSGVTQTPKHLITATGQRVTLRCSPRSGDLSVYWYQQSLDQGLQFLIQYYNGEERAKGNILERFSAQQFPDLHSELNLSSLELGDSALYFCASSVRPGVPEQFFGPGTRLTVL.

CDR3 in DNA: TGTGCCAGCCGCACGGGGGGGTCAACGGAGCAGTTCTTC. Its protein product is CASRTGGSTEQFF. The genes are TRBV6-1 and TRBJ2-1; TRBD2 matches 8 bases. This CDR3 comprises 13 residues. With 8 bases clipped from V and 10 bases from J, the junction kept 10 bases outside the gene matches. CDR1 and CDR2 (germline): MNHNS, SASEGT.

The rearrangement joins TRBV7-9 to TRBJ2-2, with TRBD1 matching over 10 bases. The V and J ends lost 5 bases and 4 bases, in that order; junction bases with no gene match: 7. This CDR3 comprises 16 residues. In germline, CDR1 is SEHNR, CDR2 FQNEAQ (reference sequence). The CDR3 spells CASSGGQGSSTGELFF. In DNA, the CDR3 is TGTGCCAGCAGCGGGGGACAGGGGTCGAGCACCGGGGAGCTGTTTTTT.

The chain joins TRBV7-9 to TRBJ2-5; weak D call: TRBD2 (6 bases). The germline gives CDR1 SEHNR, CDR2 FQNEAQ (reference sequence). The V end lost 1 base, the J end lost 2 bases, and 11 bases lay between the germline ends. This CDR3 contains 15 residues. CDR3 in amino acids: CASSLDGGAQETQYF. DNA for the CDR3: TGTGCCAGCAGCTTAGACGGGGGAGCTCAAGAGACCCAGTACTTC.

The chain recombines TRBV20-1 with TRBJ1-1; 8 bases agree with TRBD1. The CDR3 is made up of 11 amino acids. Trimming at V came to 6 bases and at J to 6 bases, leaving 3 bases not matched to a gene. CDR1 and CDR2 from the germline V gene are DFQATT and SNEGSKA (reference sequence). The CDR3 DNA follows: TGCAGTGCCCCAGGGGGCCCTGAAGCTTTCTTT. Translating gives CSAPGGPEAFF.

The rearrangement uses TRBV5-5 and TRBJ1-1, with D possibly TRBD1 on 6 matching bases. Trimming took 0 bases from V and 1 from J, leaving 10 bases between them. The CDR3 has 15 amino acids. Germline V CDR1 and CDR2: SGHKS, YYEKEE (reference sequence). The CDR3 nucleotides are TGTGCCAGCAGCTTGGTAGACAGGCAGAACACTGAAGCTTTCTTT. It yields the protein CASSLVDRQNTEAFF.

The chain couples TRBV9 to TRBJ2-1, with 7 bases that match TRBD2. The germline gives CDR1 SGDLS, CDR2 YYNGEE. There are 20 residues in the CDR3. V lost 0 bases to trimming and J lost 4 bases; unmatched junction nucleotides: 19. The CDR3 loop reads CASSVGPSAGRSRSYNEQFF. The CDR3 DNA follows: TGTGCCAGCAGCGTAGGCCCTTCAGCGGGACGATCCCGAAGTTACAATGAGCAGTTCTTC.

V gene TRBV5-6 combines with J gene TRBJ1-2, with D possibly being TRBD1 (6 bases). V lost 5 bases and J 2 bases, leaving 16 bases between the germline ends. Looked up from germline, CDR1 is SGHDT and CDR2 is YYEEEE. This CDR3 contains 15 residues. In nucleotides, the CDR3 is TGTGCCAGCAGTCTTCAGGGGAACCTCAACTATGGCTACACCTTC. Its protein product is CASSLQGNLNYGYTF.

The rearrangement uses TRBV28 and TRBJ2-7, with D tentatively TRBD1 (5 bases). Trimming shortened V by 8 bases and J by 2 bases, and 19 bases separated the two germline ends. The CDR3 covers 15 residues. From germline, CDR1 is MDHEN and CDR2 SYDVKM. Here the CDR3 reads CASAVGQGETYEQYF. The CDR3 DNA sequence: TGTGCCAGCGCTGTCGGGCAGGGTGAAACCTACGAGCAGTACTTC.